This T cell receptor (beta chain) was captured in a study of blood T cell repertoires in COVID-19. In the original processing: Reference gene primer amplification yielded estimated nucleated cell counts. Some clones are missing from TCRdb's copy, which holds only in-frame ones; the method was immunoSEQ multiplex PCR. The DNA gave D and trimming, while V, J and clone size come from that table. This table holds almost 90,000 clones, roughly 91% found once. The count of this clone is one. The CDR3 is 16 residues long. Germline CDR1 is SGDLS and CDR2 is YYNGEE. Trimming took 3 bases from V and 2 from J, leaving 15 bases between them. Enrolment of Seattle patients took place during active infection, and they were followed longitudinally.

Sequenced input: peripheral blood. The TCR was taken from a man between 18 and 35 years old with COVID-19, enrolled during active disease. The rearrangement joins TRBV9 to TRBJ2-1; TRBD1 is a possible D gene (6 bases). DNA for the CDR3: TGTGCCAGCAGCGCCTTGGGACAAGCCACCTACAATGAGCAGTTCTTC. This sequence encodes CASSALGQATYNEQFF. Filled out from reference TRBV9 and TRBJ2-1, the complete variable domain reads DSGVTQTPKHLITATGQRVTLRCSPRSGDLSVYWYQQSLDQGLQFLIQYYNGEERAKGNILERFSAQQFPDLHSELNLSSLELGDSALYFCASSALGQATYNEQFFGPGTRLTVL.